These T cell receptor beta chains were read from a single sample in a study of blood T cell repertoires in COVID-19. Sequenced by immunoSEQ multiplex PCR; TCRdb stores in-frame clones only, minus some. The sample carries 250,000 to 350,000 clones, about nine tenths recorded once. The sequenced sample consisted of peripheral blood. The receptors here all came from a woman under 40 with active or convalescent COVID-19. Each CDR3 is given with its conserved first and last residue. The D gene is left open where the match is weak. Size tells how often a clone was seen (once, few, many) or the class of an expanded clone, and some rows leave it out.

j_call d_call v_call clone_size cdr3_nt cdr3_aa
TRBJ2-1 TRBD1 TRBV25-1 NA TGTGCCAGCACGGGACAGGGGACCTACAATGAGCAGTTCTTC CASTGQGTYNEQFF
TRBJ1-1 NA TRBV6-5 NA TGTGCCAGCAGTTTGGTGCTGGCGGGGGAAGCTTTCTTT CASSLVLAGEAFF
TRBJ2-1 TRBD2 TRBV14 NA TGTGCCAGCAGCCAAGATGGGACTAGCGGGGTCTACAATGAGCAGTTCTTC CASSQDGTSGVYNEQFF
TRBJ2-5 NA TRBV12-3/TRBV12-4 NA TGTGCCAGCGCCGGGGGGCCGCGGGAGACCCAGTACTTC CASAGGPRETQYF
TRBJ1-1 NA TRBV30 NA TGTGCCTGGAGTTTTGGTACAGCGAACACTGAAGCTTTCTTT CAWSFGTANTEAFF
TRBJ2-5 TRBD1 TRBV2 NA TGTGCCAGCAGTGCGGGGACAGGCCACCAATTCCCAGAGACCCAGTACTTC CASSAGTGHQFPETQYF
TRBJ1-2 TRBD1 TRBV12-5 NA TGTGCTAGTGGACTGGGCGCAGGGGGCGCGGGTGGCTACACCTTC CASGLGAGGAGGYTF
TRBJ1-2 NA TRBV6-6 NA TGTGCCAGCAGCACGTCGGGGGACTATGGCTACACCTTC CASSTSGDYGYTF
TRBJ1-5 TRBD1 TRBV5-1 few TGCGCCAGCAGCCCCGGGACAGGGAAGAGCAATCAGCCCCAGCATTTT CASSPGTGKSNQPQHF
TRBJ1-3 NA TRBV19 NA TGTGCCAGTAGTTTCCTCATGGGCCCCTCTGGAAACACCATATATTTT CASSFLMGPSGNTIYF
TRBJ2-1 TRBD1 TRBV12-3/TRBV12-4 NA TGTGCCAGCAGTTCGACAGGGTACAATGAGCAGTTCTTC CASSSTGYNEQFF
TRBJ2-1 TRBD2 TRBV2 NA TGTGCCAGCAGTAGGGGGGGAGGAACGGGACTAGCAATCGTCGCCTACAATGAGCAGTTCTTC CASSRGGGTGLAIVAYNEQFF
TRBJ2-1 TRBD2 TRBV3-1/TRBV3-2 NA TGTGCCAGCAGCCAAGATCAACTAGCGGGGGGTGGCTTGCGGAGATCCTACAATGAGCAGTTCTTC CASSQDQLAGGGLRRSYNEQFF
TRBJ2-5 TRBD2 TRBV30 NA TGTGCCTGGAGTTGGGGTAGCGGGGGGCCCGGGGAGACCCAGTACTTC CAWSWGSGGPGETQYF
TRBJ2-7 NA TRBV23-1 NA TGCGCCAGCAGTCATCAGCGGACAGATTCCTACGAGCAGTACTTC CASSHQRTDSYEQYF
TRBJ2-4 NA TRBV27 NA TGTGCCAGCAGCCAGTCTCTAGCCAAAAACATTCAGTACTTC CASSQSLAKNIQYF
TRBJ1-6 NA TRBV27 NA TGTGCCAGCAGGTATTCCGAGAATTCACCCCTCCACTTT CASRYSENSPLHF
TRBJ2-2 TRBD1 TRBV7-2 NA TGTGCCAGCAGCCCCAGGGGGCACTCGGGCACCGGGGAGCTGTTTTTT CASSPRGHSGTGELFF
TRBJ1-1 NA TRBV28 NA TGTGCCAGCAGTCCATCAGGCAGAAGCACTGAAGCTTTCTTT CASSPSGRSTEAFF
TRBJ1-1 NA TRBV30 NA TGTGCCTGGAGTGTTAGGTACGCGGGGGACACTGAAGCTTTCTTT CAWSVRYAGDTEAFF
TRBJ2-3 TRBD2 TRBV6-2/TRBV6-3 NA TGTGCCAGCAGTACACCCCGGGGGGGCACAGATACGCAGTATTTT CASSTPRGGTDTQYF
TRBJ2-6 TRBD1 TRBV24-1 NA TGTGCCACCAGTGCCCCTTGGGACAGGGGAGATGGGGCCAACGTCCTGACTTTC CATSAPWDRGDGANVLTF
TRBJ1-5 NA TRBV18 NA TGTGCCAGCTCACCATCCTCGTCCACTCGGGGCAATCAGCCCCAGCATTTT CASSPSSSTRGNQPQHF
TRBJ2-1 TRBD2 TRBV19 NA TGTGCCAGTAGCCCGACTAGCGGGGGGGCCAGTGGCAATGAGCAGTTCTTC CASSPTSGGASGNEQFF
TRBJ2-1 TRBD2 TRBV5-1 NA TGCGCCAGCAGCTTGGCCTTAGCGGGGGCCTTCTACAATGAGCAGTTCTTC CASSLALAGAFYNEQFF
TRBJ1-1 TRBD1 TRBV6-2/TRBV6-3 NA TGTGCCAGCAGTCCCACAGGGGGTCAAGCAGCTTTCTTT CASSPTGGQAAFF
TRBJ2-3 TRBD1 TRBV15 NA TGTGCCACCTTGGGTCGGAGGCAGGGGGCGAGCACAGATACGCAGTATTTT CATLGRRQGASTDTQYF
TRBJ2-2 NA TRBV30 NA TGTGCCTGGAGTGTGGGCAGCCTAACCGGGGAGCTGTTTTTT CAWSVGSLTGELFF
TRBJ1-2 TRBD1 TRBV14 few TGTGCCAGCACCCAGACAGGGGCCGATCTCTATGGCTACACCTTC CASTQTGADLYGYTF
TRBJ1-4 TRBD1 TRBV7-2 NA TGTGCCAGCAGCTTTATAGGGTGGACAGGGCCTACAACTAATGAAAAACTGTTTTTT CASSFIGWTGPTTNEKLFF
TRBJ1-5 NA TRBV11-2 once TGTGCCAGCAGCTTAGGTCTTCTCGGGGGCAATCAGCCCCAGCATTTT CASSLGLLGGNQPQHF
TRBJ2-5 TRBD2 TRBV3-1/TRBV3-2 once TGTGCCAGCAGCCAAGACACTAGCGGGGGGCTGACCCAGTACTTC CASSQDTSGGLTQYF
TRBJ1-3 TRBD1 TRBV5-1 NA TGCGCCAGCAGTGAGGGGGCGACCTCTGGAAACACCATATATTTT CASSEGATSGNTIYF
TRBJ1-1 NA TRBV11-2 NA TGTGCCAGCAGCTACGGGCCAGGGGAAGCTTTCTTT CASSYGPGEAFF
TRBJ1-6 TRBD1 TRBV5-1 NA TGCGCCAGCAGCCCCAAACCCCGGGACAGGGGAGATTCACCCCTCCACTTT CASSPKPRDRGDSPLHF
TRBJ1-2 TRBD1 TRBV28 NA TGTGCCAGCAGTCCGCGCCCGGGACAGGGGGGCTATGGCTACACCTTC CASSPRPGQGGYGYTF
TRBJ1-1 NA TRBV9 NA TGTGCCAGCAGCGTAGTAGGACAAACGAACACTGAAGCTTTCTTT CASSVVGQTNTEAFF
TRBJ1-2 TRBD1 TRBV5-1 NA TGCGCCAGCAGCCAGGATATACAGGGGCCAGCAGGCTACACCTTC CASSQDIQGPAGYTF
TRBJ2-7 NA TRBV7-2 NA TGTGCCAGCAGCTCCGCCAGGGGTCCCTACGAGCAGTACTTC CASSSARGPYEQYF
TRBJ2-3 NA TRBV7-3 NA TGTGCCAGCAGCCGAGACAGATACACAGATACGCAGTATTTT CASSRDRYTDTQYF
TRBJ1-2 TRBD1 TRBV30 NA TGTGCCTGGAGTGATACGGGACAGGGGTATGGCTACACCTTC CAWSDTGQGYGYTF
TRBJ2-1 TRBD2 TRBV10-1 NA TGCGCCAGCAGTGAGTCGGGGACTAGTCGGAATGAGCAGTTCTTC CASSESGTSRNEQFF
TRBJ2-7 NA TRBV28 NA TGTGCCAGCAGCCCACAGGGCTCCTACGAGCAGTACTTC CASSPQGSYEQYF
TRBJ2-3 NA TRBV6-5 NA TGTGCCAGCAGTTCCAGGGGCCTCACAGATACGCAGTATTTT CASSSRGLTDTQYF
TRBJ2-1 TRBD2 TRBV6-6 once TGTGCCAGCGAGCGGGGCTACAATGAGCAGTTCTTC CASERGYNEQFF
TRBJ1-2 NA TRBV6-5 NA TGTGCCAGCACCCTCCGCCGGCAGGGATACTATGGCTACACCTTC CASTLRRQGYYGYTF